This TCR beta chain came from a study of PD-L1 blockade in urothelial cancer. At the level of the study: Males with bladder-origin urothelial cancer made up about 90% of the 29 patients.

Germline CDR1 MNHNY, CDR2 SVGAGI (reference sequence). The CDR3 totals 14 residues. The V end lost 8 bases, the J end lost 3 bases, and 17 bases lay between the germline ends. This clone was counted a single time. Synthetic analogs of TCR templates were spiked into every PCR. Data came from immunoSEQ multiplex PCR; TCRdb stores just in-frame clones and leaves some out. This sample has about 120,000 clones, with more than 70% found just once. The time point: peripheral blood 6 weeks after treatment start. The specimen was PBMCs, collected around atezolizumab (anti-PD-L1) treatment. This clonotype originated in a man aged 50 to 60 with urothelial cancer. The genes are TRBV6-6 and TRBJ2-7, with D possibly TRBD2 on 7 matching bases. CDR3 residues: CASGGAKSHYEQYF. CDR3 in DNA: TGTGCCAGCGGGGGGGCGAAATCCCACTACGAGCAGTACTTC.